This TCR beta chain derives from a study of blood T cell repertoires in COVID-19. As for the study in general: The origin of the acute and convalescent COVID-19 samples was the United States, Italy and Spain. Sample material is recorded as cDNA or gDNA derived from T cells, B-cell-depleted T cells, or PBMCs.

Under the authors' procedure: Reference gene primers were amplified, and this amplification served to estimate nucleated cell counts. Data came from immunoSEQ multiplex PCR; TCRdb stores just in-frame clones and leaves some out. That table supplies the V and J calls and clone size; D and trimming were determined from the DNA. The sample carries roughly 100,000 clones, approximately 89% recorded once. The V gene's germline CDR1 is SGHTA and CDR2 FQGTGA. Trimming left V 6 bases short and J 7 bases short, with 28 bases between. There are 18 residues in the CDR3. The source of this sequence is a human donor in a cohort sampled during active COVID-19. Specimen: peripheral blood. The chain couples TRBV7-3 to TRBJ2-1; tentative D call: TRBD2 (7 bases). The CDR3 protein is CASSKRGFGGRERNEQFF. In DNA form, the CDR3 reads TGTGCCAGCAGTAAAAGGGGGTTCGGCGGGAGAGAGAGGAATGAGCAGTTCTTC.